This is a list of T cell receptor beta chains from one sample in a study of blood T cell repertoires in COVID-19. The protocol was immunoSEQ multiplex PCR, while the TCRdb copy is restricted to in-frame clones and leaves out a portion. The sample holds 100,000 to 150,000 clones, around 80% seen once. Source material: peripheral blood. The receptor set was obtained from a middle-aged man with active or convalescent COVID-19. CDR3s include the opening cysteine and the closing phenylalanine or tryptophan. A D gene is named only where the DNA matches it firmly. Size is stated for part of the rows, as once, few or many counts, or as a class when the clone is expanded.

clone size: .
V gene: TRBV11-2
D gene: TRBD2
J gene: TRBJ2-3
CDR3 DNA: TGTGCCAGCAGCTTGAGCGGGGGGGGCACAGATACGCAGTATTTT
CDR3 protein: CASSLSGGGTDTQYF

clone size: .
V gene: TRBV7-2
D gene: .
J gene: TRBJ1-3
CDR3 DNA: TGTGCCAGCAGCTTAGCCGGGGATAAAAACACCATATATTTT
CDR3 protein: CASSLAGDKNTIYF

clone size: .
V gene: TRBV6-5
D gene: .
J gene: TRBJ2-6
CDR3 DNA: TGTGCCAGCAGCCCCGTGGGGGCCAACGTCCTGACTTTC
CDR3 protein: CASSPVGANVLTF

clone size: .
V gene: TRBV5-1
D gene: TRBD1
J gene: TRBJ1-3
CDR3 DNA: TGCGCCAGCAGCTTGGGCACCGGGACAGAGACTGGAAACACCATATATTTT
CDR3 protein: CASSLGTGTETGNTIYF

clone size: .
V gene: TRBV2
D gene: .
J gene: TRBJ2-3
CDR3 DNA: TGTGCCAGCACCGAGGAGGGACTTTATAGGGATACGCAGTATTTT
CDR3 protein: CASTEEGLYRDTQYF

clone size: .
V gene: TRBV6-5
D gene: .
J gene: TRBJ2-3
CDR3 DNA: TGTGCCAGCAGTTACTCGATGTACGGGTCCACAGATACGCAGTATTTT
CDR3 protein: CASSYSMYGSTDTQYF

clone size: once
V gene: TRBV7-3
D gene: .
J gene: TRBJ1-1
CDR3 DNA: TGTGCCAGCAGCCTAGGGGCCTCGACTGAAGCTTTCTTT
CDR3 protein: CASSLGASTEAFF

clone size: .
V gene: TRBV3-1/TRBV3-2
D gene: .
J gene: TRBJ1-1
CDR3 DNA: TGTGCCAGCAGCCAGGCCCGTAACACTGAAGCTTTCTTT
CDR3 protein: CASSQARNTEAFF

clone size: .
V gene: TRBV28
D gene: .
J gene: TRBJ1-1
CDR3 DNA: TGTGCCAGCAGATTTTCATCCGGGGAAACTGAAGCTTTCTTT
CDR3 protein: CASRFSSGETEAFF

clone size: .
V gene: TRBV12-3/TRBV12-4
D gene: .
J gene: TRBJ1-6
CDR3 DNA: TGTGCCAGCAGTTTCGAGGGCTCTGGACCCCTCCACTTT
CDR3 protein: CASSFEGSGPLHF

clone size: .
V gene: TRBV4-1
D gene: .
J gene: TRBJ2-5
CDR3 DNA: TGCGCCAGCAGCCAGGGGATGAGGGGGTATTACCAAGAGACCCAGTACTTC
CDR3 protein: CASSQGMRGYYQETQYF

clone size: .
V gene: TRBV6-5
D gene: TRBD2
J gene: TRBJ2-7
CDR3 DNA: TGTGCCAGCAGGTGGACTAGCGGCTCCTACGAGCAGTACTTC
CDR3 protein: CASRWTSGSYEQYF

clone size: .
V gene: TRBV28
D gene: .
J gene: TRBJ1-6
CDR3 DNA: TGTGCCAGCAGTGGGCGTAGGTCCGATTCACCCCTCCACTTT
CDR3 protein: CASSGRRSDSPLHF

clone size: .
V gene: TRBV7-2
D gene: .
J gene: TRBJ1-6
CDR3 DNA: TGTGCCAGCAGCTTAAAGACAGGCTATTCACCCCTCCACTTT
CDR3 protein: CASSLKTGYSPLHF

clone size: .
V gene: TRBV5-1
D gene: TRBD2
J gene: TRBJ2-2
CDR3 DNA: TGCGCCAGCAGCTTGGTCCTAGCGGGGGGGCTCAACACCGGGGAGCTGTTTTTT
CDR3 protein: CASSLVLAGGLNTGELFF

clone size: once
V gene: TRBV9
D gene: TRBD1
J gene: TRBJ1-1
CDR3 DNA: TGTGCCAGCAGCCCCCTCTGGGGGACAGGCGAAGCTTTCTTT
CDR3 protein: CASSPLWGTGEAFF

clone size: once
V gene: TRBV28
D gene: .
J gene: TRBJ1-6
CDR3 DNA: TGTGCCAGCAACCTTCAGGGAAATAATTCACCCCTCCACTTT
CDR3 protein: CASNLQGNNSPLHF

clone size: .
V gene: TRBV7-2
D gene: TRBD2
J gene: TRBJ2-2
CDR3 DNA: TGTGCCAGCAGCTCGCCTAGCGGGGGGGCCCCGAACACCGGGGAGCTGTTTTTT
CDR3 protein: CASSSPSGGAPNTGELFF

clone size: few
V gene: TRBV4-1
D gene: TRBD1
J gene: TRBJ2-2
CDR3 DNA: TGCGCCAGCAGCCACGATACCCCGGGACAGGGGACCGGGGAGCTGTTTTTT
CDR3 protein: CASSHDTPGQGTGELFF

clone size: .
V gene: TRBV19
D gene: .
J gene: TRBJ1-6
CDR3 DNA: TGTGCCAGTAGTCTAGGACAGAACTCGTATAATTCACCCCTCCACTTT
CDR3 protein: CASSLGQNSYNSPLHF

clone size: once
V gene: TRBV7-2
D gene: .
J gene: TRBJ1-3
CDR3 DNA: TGTGCCAGCAGCGCAAGGGTGCGGGGGGCGACTGGAAACACCATATATTTT
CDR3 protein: CASSARVRGATGNTIYF

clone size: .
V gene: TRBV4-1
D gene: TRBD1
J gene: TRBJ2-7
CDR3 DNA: TGCGCCAGCAGCCAAGAACAGGGGGTTGGCGAGCAGTACTTC
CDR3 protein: CASSQEQGVGEQYF

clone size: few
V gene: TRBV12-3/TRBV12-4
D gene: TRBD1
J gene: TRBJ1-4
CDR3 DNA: TGTGCCAGCAGTCGATGGACAGGGGAAAAACTGTTTTTT
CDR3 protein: CASSRWTGEKLFF

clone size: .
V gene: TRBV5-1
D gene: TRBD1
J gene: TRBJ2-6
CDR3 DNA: TGCGCCAGCAGCTTGACAGGGGCTGGGGCCAACGTCCTGACTTTC
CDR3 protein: CASSLTGAGANVLTF

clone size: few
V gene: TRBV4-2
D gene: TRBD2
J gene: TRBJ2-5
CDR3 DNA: TGTGCCAGCAGCCCCCGGGGAAGCGGGGGGGCCATAGAGACCCAGTACTTC
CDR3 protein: CASSPRGSGGAIETQYF

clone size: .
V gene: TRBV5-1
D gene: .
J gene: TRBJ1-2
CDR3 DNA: TGCGCCAGCAGCTTGACACCTGTTAACTATGGCTACACCTTC
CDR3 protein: CASSLTPVNYGYTF

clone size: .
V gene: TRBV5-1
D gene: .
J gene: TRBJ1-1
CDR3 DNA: TGCGCCAGCAGTCCAGGGAACACTGAAGCTTTCTTT
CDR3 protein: CASSPGNTEAFF

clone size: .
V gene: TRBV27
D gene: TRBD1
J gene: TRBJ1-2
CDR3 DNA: TGTGCCAGCAGTTTGGGCCAGGGGGCTGATGGCTACACCTTC
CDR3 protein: CASSLGQGADGYTF

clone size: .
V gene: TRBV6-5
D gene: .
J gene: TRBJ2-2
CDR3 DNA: TGTGCCAGCAGTTACGGGACACAATTTGCCGGGGAGCTGTTTTTT
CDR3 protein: CASSYGTQFAGELFF

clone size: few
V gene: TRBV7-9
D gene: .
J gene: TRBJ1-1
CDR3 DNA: TGTGCCAGCATGGAGCAGAACACTGAAGCTTTCTTT
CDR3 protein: CASMEQNTEAFF

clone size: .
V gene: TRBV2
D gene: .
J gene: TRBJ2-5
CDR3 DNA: TGTGCCAGCAGTGGAAGGGGGAAAGAGACCCAGTACTTC
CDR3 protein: CASSGRGKETQYF

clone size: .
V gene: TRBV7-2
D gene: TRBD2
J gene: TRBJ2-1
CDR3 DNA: TGTGCCAGCAGCTTAGATAGCGGGTTCTACAATGAGCAGTTCTTC
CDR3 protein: CASSLDSGFYNEQFF

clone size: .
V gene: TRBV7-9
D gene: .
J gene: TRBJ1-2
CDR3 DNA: TGTGCCAGCAGCTTAGCCCTCCGGGGTGGCTACACCTTC
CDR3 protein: CASSLALRGGYTF

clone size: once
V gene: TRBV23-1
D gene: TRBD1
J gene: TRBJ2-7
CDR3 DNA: TGCGCCAGCACCCTCTCTAGGACAGGGGGCCCGGACGAGCAGTACTTC
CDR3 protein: CASTLSRTGGPDEQYF

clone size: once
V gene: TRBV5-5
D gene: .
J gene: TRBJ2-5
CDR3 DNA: TGTGCCAGCAGCCAACTGATCAGGCCTGAAGAGACCCAGTACTTC
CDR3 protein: CASSQLIRPEETQYF

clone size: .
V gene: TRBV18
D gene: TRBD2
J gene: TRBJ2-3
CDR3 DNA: TGTGCCAGCTCACCGGGACTAGCGGGATTCACAGATACGCAGTATTTT
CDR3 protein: CASSPGLAGFTDTQYF

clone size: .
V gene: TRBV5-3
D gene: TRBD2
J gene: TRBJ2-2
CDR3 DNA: TGTGCCAGAAGCTTGGCAAGGCTAGCGGGAGCCGGGGAGCTGTTTTTT
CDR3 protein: CARSLARLAGAGELFF

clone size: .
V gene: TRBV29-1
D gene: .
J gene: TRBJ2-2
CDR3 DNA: TGCAGCGTTGCGCGCTCGAACACCGGGGAGCTGTTTTTT
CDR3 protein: CSVARSNTGELFF

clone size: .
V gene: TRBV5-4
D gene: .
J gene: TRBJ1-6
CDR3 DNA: TGTGCCAGCAGCTTGGGGGGAGCGTCCTATAATTCACCCCTCCACTTT
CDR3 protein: CASSLGGASYNSPLHF

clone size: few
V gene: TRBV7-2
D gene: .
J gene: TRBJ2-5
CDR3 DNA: TGTGCCAGCAGCTTAGACATGGTCCAAGAGACCCAGTACTTC
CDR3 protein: CASSLDMVQETQYF

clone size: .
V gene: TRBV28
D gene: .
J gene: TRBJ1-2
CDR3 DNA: TGTGCCAGCAGTTTATTCAGTGAATATGGCTACACCTTC
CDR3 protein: CASSLFSEYGYTF

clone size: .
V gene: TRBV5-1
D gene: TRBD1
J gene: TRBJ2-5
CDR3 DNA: TGCGCCAGCAGCTTCTGGACAGGGGCCCAAGAGACCCAGTACTTC
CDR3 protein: CASSFWTGAQETQYF

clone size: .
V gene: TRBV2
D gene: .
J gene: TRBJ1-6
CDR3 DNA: TGTGCCAGCGTGCCACGGGGGGGGAATTCACCCCTCCACTTT
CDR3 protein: CASVPRGGNSPLHF

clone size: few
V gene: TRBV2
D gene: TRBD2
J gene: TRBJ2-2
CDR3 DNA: TGTGCCAGCAGCCAGAGGGGAGCGGGGGCCACCGGGGAGCTGTTTTTT
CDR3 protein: CASSQRGAGATGELFF

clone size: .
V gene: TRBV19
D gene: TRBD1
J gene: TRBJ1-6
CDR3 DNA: TGTGCCAGTAGGTGGACGGGACAGGGAGATTCACCCCTCCACTTT
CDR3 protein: CASRWTGQGDSPLHF

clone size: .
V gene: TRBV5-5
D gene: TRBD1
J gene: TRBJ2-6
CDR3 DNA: TGTGCCAGCACCTCCTTCCGGAACAGGGGCTCTTCTGGGGCCAACGTCCTGACTTTC
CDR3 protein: CASTSFRNRGSSGANVLTF

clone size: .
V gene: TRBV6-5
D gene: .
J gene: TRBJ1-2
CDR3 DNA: TGTGCCAGCACTCCTCTGGGGGCAATTGGCTACACCTTC
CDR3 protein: CASTPLGAIGYTF

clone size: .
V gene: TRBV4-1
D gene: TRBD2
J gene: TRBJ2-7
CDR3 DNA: TGCGCCAGCAGCCAAGATTTGAGCGGGGCCGTCAAGCAGTACTTC
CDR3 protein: CASSQDLSGAVKQYF